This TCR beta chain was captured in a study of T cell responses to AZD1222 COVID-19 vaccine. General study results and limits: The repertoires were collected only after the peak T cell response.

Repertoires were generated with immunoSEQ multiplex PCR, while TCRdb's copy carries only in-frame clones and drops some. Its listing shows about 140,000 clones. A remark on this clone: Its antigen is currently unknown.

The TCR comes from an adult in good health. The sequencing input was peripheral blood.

The CDR3 nucleotides are TGTGCCAGCAGCTTAAAAGCGGGGGGGCTTGACAATGAGCAGTTCTTC. This translates into CASSLKAGGLDNEQFF. The chain combines TRBV11-1 with TRBJ2-1; 10 nucleotides agree with TRBD2. In germline, CDR1 is SGHAT, CDR2 FQDESV (reference sequence). This CDR3 has 16 residues. Trimming at V came to 2 bases and at J to 5 bases, leaving 6 bases not matched to a gene.